Following are 27 T cell receptor beta chains from one sample sequenced in a study of T cell repertoires in cytomegalovirus infection (dated by TCRdb to between 2017 and 2020). The instrument was an Illumina HiSeq 1500. Clones were called with MiXCR by TCRdb after fastp trimmed the public reads at Q25, and only in-frame beta chains were retained. Rows are unified per CDR3 protein, each entry keeping the most common DNA and genes. The sample table contains roughly 280,000 distinct CDR3 sequences; only one count was recorded for about 20% of them. Roughly 19% of the sample comes from the top ten. For these receptors, no antigen is known. What the treatment or condition label conveys for this sample: in vitro stimulation with specific CMV peptide epitopes to enrich CMV-specific T cells. The sample in question was cultured PBMCs, obtained from culture after CMV antigen stimulation. The receptors derive from a human donor in good health (CMV status not recorded). Some clones in this sample may be carry-over from other donors' samples.

This clonotype was observed a few times. This chain joins TRBV9 and TRBJ2-3; unclear D gene. The CDR3 loop spans 15 amino acids. The germline V gene has CDR1 SGDLS and CDR2 YYNGEE. V shed 0 bases and J shed 4 bases, with 12 bases lying between them. The CDR3 region is CASSVAAAAPDTQYF. In nucleotides, the CDR3 is TGTGCCAGCAGCGTAGCAGCCGCGGCCCCAGATACGCAGTATTTT.

This clonotype was seen once. J is TRBJ1-1 and V is TRBV24-1; no firm D call. CDR3 length: 13 residues. Trimming removed 6 bases at V and 2 bases at J, with 9 bases between. Germline CDR1 is KGHDR and CDR2 is SFDVKD. The CDR3 bases are TGTGCCACCAGTTACGGTCGCAACACTGAAGCTTTCTTT. This translates into CATSYGRNTEAFF.

This clonotype was detected only a few times. J is TRBJ2-7 and V is TRBV5-1, with a weak D call TRBD2 (6 bases). V lost 2 bases and J lost 5, with 11 bases in between. There are 13 residues in the CDR3. Germline V gene data show CDR1 as SGHRS and CDR2 as YFSETQ. CDR3 nucleotide sequence: TGCGCCAGCAGCTTCGGGCGGGGCAACGAGCAGTACTTC. Protein product: CASSFGRGNEQYF.

The chain carries TRBV2 and TRBJ1-6; unclear D gene. The germline V gene encodes CDR1 SNHLY and CDR2 FYNNEI. The CDR3 contains 16 residues. Trimming removed 5 bases at V and 7 bases at J, with 18 bases between. CDR3: CASSSTKAAGNSPLHF. Here the CDR3 DNA reads TGTGCCAGCAGTTCCACGAAAGCGGCGGGCAATTCACCCCTCCACTTT.

This clonotype was recorded many times. The chain links TRBV7-2 to TRBJ2-5; D assignment may be TRBD1 or TRBD2 (5 bases each). This CDR3 is built from 14 residues. Per germline, CDR1 SGHTA and CDR2 FQGNSA. V dropped 4 bases and J dropped 1 base, with 10 bases sitting between them. The DNA of the CDR3 is TGTGCCAGCAGCTGGGGACCCTCCCAAGAGACCCAGTACTTC. This translates into CASSWGPSQETQYF.

This clonotype has just a few counts. The gene calls are TRBV19 and TRBJ2-1, with D perhaps matching TRBD2 (6 bases). The CDR3 sequence is 13 residues long. Germline CDR1 is LNHDA and CDR2 is SQIVND (reference sequence). The V gene lost 1 base and the J gene lost 6 bases, with 7 bases spanning the gap. CDR3 loop: CASSIVAANEQFF. CDR3 bases: TGTGCCAGTAGTATAGTAGCGGCCAATGAGCAGTTCTTC.

This chain uses TRBV7-9 with TRBJ2-3; TRBD1 matches 9 bases. V was clipped by 3 bases and J by 2 bases; unmatched bases: 9. The germline V gene has CDR1 SEHNR and CDR2 FQNEAQ (reference sequence). The CDR3 totals 17 residues. The CDR3 here is CASSFGDYRGPTDTQYF. CDR3 DNA: TGTGCCAGCAGCTTTGGGGACTACAGGGGGCCCACAGATACGCAGTATTTT.

The table lists this clonotype with a few counts. This sequence joins TRBV19 and TRBJ1-4; TRBD1 might be the D (6 bases). The CDR3 is 16 amino acids. Germline loops: CDR1 LNHDA, CDR2 SQIVND (reference sequence). V was shortened by 4 bases and J by 4 bases, with 16 bases between the two germline ends. The CDR3 DNA reads as TGTGCCAGTAGTAAACGACACAGGGAATTTAATGAAAAACTGTTTTTT. Translating gives CASSKRHREFNEKLFF.

This clonotype was observed at least ten times. The V and J genes are TRBV12-3 or TRBV12-4 and TRBJ2-1; D call uncertain. This CDR3 comprises 14 residues. The germline V and J ends were trimmed by 1 base and 3 bases, with 7 bases remaining between them. The CDR3 DNA follows: TGTGCCAGCAGTTTAGGGGGTGGCTACAATGAGCAGTTCTTC. This translates into CASSLGGGYNEQFF.

There are a few counts of this clonotype. V and J are TRBV6-2 or TRBV6-3 and TRBJ2-6; no reliable D call. The length of the CDR3 is 12 residues. V gave up 7 bases and J gave up 2 bases, with 3 bases separating them. Germline V lookup: CDR1 MNHEY, CDR2 SVGEGT. Written as DNA, the CDR3 is TGTGCCAGCAAAACTGGGGCCAACGTCCTGACTTTC. Its protein product is CASKTGANVLTF.

The genes are TRBV11-2 and TRBJ2-1; the match to TRBD2 covers 8 bases. V shed 2 bases and J 3 bases; nucleotides not matched to a gene: 3. Germline values: CDR1 SGHAT, CDR2 FQNNGV. CDR3 length: 15 amino acids. This CDR3 reads CASSLRSGGYNEQFF. The CDR3 nucleotides read TGTGCCAGCAGCTTACGGAGCGGGGGCTACAATGAGCAGTTCTTC.

This clonotype was counted a few times. The V call is TRBV7-3, the J call TRBJ2-6, with D uncertain. Trimming cost V 2 bases and J 0 bases, with 11 bases left between them. Germline CDR1 and CDR2: SGHTA and FQGTGA. The CDR3 extends over 17 amino acids. Here the CDR3 DNA reads TGTGCCAGCAGCTTATATATGAGAGGCTCTGGGGCCAACGTCCTGACTTTC. Its protein is CASSLYMRGSGANVLTF.

CDR3 nucleotide sequence: TGTGCCAGCTCACCGCGGGGGACAGGGAACACTGAAGCTTTCTTT. It encodes CASSPRGTGNTEAFF. The rearrangement uses TRBV18 and TRBJ1-1; 8 nucleotides align to TRBD1. The V gene end was trimmed by 3 bases and the J gene end by 1 base; junction bases not matched to a gene: 4. Germline CDR1 reads KGHSH; CDR2 reads LQKENI. The CDR3 totals 15 residues.

This chain joins TRBV7-4 and TRBJ2-1, with D perhaps matching TRBD2 (5 bases). This CDR3 has 14 amino acids. Germline V gene lookup returns CDR1 SGHVT and CDR2 SQSDAQ. V was pared by 2 bases and J by 8 bases, with 13 bases between. CDR3 bases: TGTGCCAGCAGCTTACTAGCAGGTGATCATGAGCAGTTCTTC. Translated: CASSLLAGDHEQFF.

J is TRBJ1-2 and V is TRBV19, with 8 bases aligning to TRBD1. V was pared by 7 bases and J by 3 bases, with 10 bases of the junction left unmatched. The length of the CDR3 is 15 residues. Germline V gene data show CDR1 as LNHDA and CDR2 as SQIVND (reference sequence). CDR3 coding DNA: TGTGCCAGTACCCCCTTTCAGACAGGGGACTATGGCTACACCTTC. It translates to CASTPFQTGDYGYTF. The complete variable domain, with remaining parts taken from reference TRBV19 and TRBJ1-2, reads DGGITQSPKYLFRKEGQNVTLSCEQNLNHDAMYWYRQDPGQGLRLIYYSQIVNDFQKGDIAEGYSVSREKKESFPLTVTSAQKNPTAFYLCASTPFQTGDYGYTFGSGTRLTVV.

This sequence joins TRBV24-1 and TRBJ2-1; D may be TRBD1 (5 bases). The germline gives CDR1 KGHDR, CDR2 SFDVKD. This CDR3 is built from 11 residues. V lost 9 bases to trimming and J lost 10 bases, with 12 bases between them. The CDR3 here is CATGQGDEQFF. The CDR3 DNA reads TGTGCCACCGGACAAGGCGACGAGCAGTTCTTC.

V usage is TRBV12-3 or TRBV12-4 and J usage is TRBJ2-7; maybe TRBD2 (6 bases). This CDR3 has 13 amino acids. The germline V and J ends were trimmed by 1 base and 3 bases, with 7 bases remaining between them. DNA for the CDR3: TGTGCCAGCAGTTTAGGCGGGGACTACGAGCAGTACTTC. Protein sequence: CASSLGGDYEQYF.

This clonotype appeared many times. V is TRBV7-8 and J is TRBJ2-7; D is possibly TRBD2 (6 bases). This CDR3 contains 15 residues. Germline lookup yields CDR1 SGHVS and CDR2 FQNEAQ. V was shortened by 5 bases and J by 3 bases, with 17 bases between the two germline ends. In nucleotides, the CDR3 is TGTGCCAGCAGCAGTAGCGGAGCCCCCTTCTACGAGCAGTACTTC. Its translation: CASSSSGAPFYEQYF.

This clonotype appeared many times. The J gene is TRBJ1-6, the V gene TRBV7-6; TRBD1 might be the D (5 bases). Germline CDR1 SGHVS, CDR2 FNYEAQ. The V end was cut by 1 base, the J end by 7 bases, with 11 bases between. This CDR3 has 15 amino acids. The CDR3 loop is CASSLGRGGNSPLHF. In nucleotides, the CDR3 is TGTGCCAGCAGCTTAGGCCGTGGGGGAAATTCACCCCTCCACTTT.

The V gene is TRBV7-9, the J gene TRBJ1-1; D is perhaps TRBD1 (5 bases). The V gene lost 5 bases and the J gene lost 2 bases, with 12 bases spanning the gap. Germline V CDR1 and CDR2: SEHNR, FQNEAQ (reference sequence). The CDR3 is 14 residues long. In nucleotides, the CDR3 is TGTGCCAGCAGCCCGGGACGGCCTAACACTGAAGCTTTCTTT. Amino acid sequence: CASSPGRPNTEAFF.

This clonotype was counted only a few times. This rearrangement joins TRBV12-3 or TRBV12-4 to TRBJ1-5; TRBD1 agrees at 7 bases. V was clipped by 6 bases and J by 4 bases; unmatched bases: 6. The CDR3 runs 14 residues. This CDR3 is CASREGQNNQPQHF. The CDR3 DNA reads TGTGCCAGCAGGGAGGGACAGAATAATCAGCCCCAGCATTTT.

The chain has TRBV28 and TRBJ2-1; TRBD2 matches at 11 bases. Germline V CDR1 and CDR2: MDHEN, SYDVKM. This CDR3 comprises 16 residues. V was pared by 2 bases and J by 7 bases, with 7 bases of the junction left unmatched. The CDR3: CASSLGAASGRNEQFF. CDR3 nucleotides: TGTGCCAGCAGTTTAGGGGCAGCTAGCGGGAGGAATGAGCAGTTCTTC.

Ten or more counts support this clonotype. The gene calls are TRBV7-2 and TRBJ2-3, with D unclear. Germline assignment: CDR1 SGHTA and CDR2 FQGNSA. This CDR3 is built from 15 residues. Trimming shortened V by 3 bases and J by 8 bases, and 18 bases separated the two germline ends. The CDR3 here is CASSFSPDPVGTQYF. CDR3 in DNA: TGTGCCAGCAGCTTTAGCCCGGACCCCGTGGGTACGCAGTATTTT.

CDR3 residues: CASSTPHTGQFF. The DNA of the CDR3 is TGTGCCAGCAGCACCCCTCACACCGGGCAGTTCTTC. The chain combines TRBV12-3 or TRBV12-4 with TRBJ2-1; no firm D call. V was clipped by 6 bases and J by 12 bases, with 15 bases between them. The CDR3 runs to 12 residues.

The chain is built from TRBV7-2 and TRBJ2-1, with 13 nucleotides matching TRBD2. The CDR3 is made up of 19 amino acids. Unmatched junction bases numbered 15, after V lost 2 bases and J lost 8 bases. Germline lookup yields CDR1 SGHTA and CDR2 FQGNSA. CDR3 region: CASSLISYSWTSGSHEQFF. The CDR3 DNA reads as TGTGCCAGCAGCTTAATATCCTACAGTTGGACTAGCGGGAGTCATGAGCAGTTCTTC.

The chain employs TRBV20-1 and TRBJ2-4; the match to TRBD1 covers 7 bases. This CDR3 is 13 amino acids long. The germline V gene encodes CDR1 DFQATT and CDR2 SNEGSKA (reference sequence). J lost 5 bases, V lost 1 base, and 2 bases had no gene match. The CDR3 nucleotides read TGCAGTGCTAGAGTTAGGGGGCAAAACATTCAGTACTTC. This encodes CSARVRGQNIQYF.

This clonotype was seen repeatedly, ten times or more. The chain has TRBV7-9 and TRBJ2-1; TRBD2 matches 7 bases. Germline loops: CDR1 SEHNR, CDR2 FQNEAQ (reference sequence). This CDR3 has 16 amino acids. The V and J ends lost 5 bases and 3 bases, in that order; junction bases with no gene match: 10. The DNA for the CDR3 is TGTGCCAGCAGCCAACACGGACTAGAGGGCTACAATGAGCAGTTCTTC. It yields the protein CASSQHGLEGYNEQFF.